The 8 T cell receptor beta chains below come from one sample, sequenced in a study of Graves' ophthalmopathy and Graves' hyperthyroidism. Amplification of the TCR beta CDR3 regions used RNA transcripts (as template). A first-round RT-PCR used HTBI primers, followed by a second-round multiplex PCR. TCRdb redid the calling of the multiplex PCR reads with MiXCR, one entry per CDR3 protein. The sample lists approximately 700,000 distinct CDR3 sequences, roughly 39% occurring once. The sequencing input was peripheral blood. The receptors derive from an adult man with Graves' ophthalmopathy.

At least ten counts were recorded for this clonotype. This chain links TRBV5-6 with TRBJ1-2, with 7 bases matching TRBD1. CDR1 is SGHDT, CDR2 YYEEEE, per germline. The V and J ends lost 2 bases and 0 bases, in that order; junction bases with no gene match: 4. The CDR3 has 15 amino acids. CDR3 loop: CASSFGDRPNYGYTF. The CDR3 nucleotides are TGTGCCAGCAGCTTTGGGGACAGACCTAACTATGGCTACACCTTC.

Comment on this clonotype: A much larger clone differs from this one at a single base, so this may be a read error. This rearrangement joins TRBV2 to TRBJ1-1; TRBD1 might be the D (6 bases). CDR3 length: 14 residues. V lost 11 bases and J lost 0, with 16 bases in between. The germline gives CDR1 SNHLY, CDR2 FYNNEI. The CDR3 reads CAGNGGALNTEAFF. CDR3 bases: TGTGCCGGTAATGGGGGGGCACTGAACACTGAAGCTTTCTTT.

The rearrangement uses TRBV10-3 and TRBJ2-7; 9 nucleotides agree with TRBD1. Germline assignment: CDR1 ENHRY and CDR2 SYGVKD. This CDR3 region has 15 residues. Unmatched junction bases numbered 12, after V lost 10 bases and J lost 2 bases. The CDR3 is CASEGQGGRAYEQYF. CDR3 DNA: TGTGCCAGCGAGGGACAGGGAGGCAGAGCCTACGAGCAGTACTTC.

The gene calls are TRBV12-3 or TRBV12-4 and TRBJ1-2, with D possibly TRBD1 on 6 matching bases. V dropped 3 bases and J dropped 6 bases, with 11 bases sitting between them. The CDR3 has 13 residues. CDR3 sequence: CASSFRGAHGYTF. In nucleotides, the CDR3 is TGTGCCAGCAGTTTTAGGGGGGCGCATGGCTACACCTTC.

The chain carries TRBV20-1 and TRBJ1-5; perhaps TRBD1 as D (6 bases). The CDR3 consists of 16 residues. Germline V gene sequence: CDR1 DFQATT, CDR2 SNEGSKA (reference sequence). V gave up 3 bases and J gave up 0 bases, with 15 bases separating them. CDR3 protein: CSASRGRGHSNQPQHF. The CDR3 nucleotides read TGCAGTGCTAGCCGGGGCAGGGGACATAGCAATCAGCCCCAGCATTTT.

This clonotype was seen repeatedly, ten times or more. This CDR3 reads CSAREERYGEKLFF. Written as DNA, the CDR3 is TGCAGTGCTAGAGAAGAGCGTTACGGGGAAAAACTGTTTTTT. The rearrangement uses TRBV20-1 and TRBJ1-4; D is ambiguous. Germline loops: CDR1 DFQATT, CDR2 SNEGSKA (reference sequence). V dropped 0 bases and J dropped 8 bases, with 13 bases sitting between them. The length of the CDR3 is 14 residues.

This clonotype was seen more than once but under ten times. This sequence joins TRBV7-9 and TRBJ2-2; 8 positions match TRBD1. The CDR3 spans 16 residues. CDR1 is SEHNR and CDR2 is FQNEAQ in the germline V gene (reference sequence). The trim removed 6 bases at V and 7 bases at J, leaving 13 bases unmatched. The CDR3 is CASSPLGRGRVGELFF. CDR3 DNA: TGTGCCAGCAGTCCCCTCGGCAGGGGGCGGGTCGGGGAGCTGTTTTTT.

This clonotype has ten or more counts. CDR3 region: CASSISGQGAQPQHF. The CDR3 DNA sequence: TGTGCCAGTAGTATAAGTGGGCAGGGGGCGCAGCCCCAGCATTTT. This rearrangement joins TRBV19 to TRBJ1-5, with 8 bases fitting TRBD1. Trimming took 2 bases from V and 7 from J; bases not matched to a gene: 7. Germline CDR1 reads LNHDA; CDR2 reads SQIVND (reference sequence). This CDR3 has 15 amino acids.